This paragraph covers one TCR beta chain sequence. The data derive from a study of shared clonotypes between healthy human individuals. Sequenced by immunoSEQ multiplex PCR; TCRdb stores in-frame clones only, minus some. The table has 980,000 or so clones, about three quarters seen once. V lost 9 bases and J lost 5, with 12 bases in between. Germline CDR1 reads ENHRY; CDR2 reads SYGVKD. This CDR3 is built from 12 residues. This sequence joins TRBV10-3 and TRBJ2-3, with D perhaps matching TRBD2 (7 bases). This clonotype was obtained from a man younger than 35 in good health. The specimen was memory CD4+ T cells sorted from blood. Subset of the sample: CD45RA-negative fraction. CDR3 loop: CAMGGAGDTQYF. The CDR3 DNA sequence: TGTGCCATGGGGGGGGCCGGAGATACGCAGTATTTT.